The subject of this entry is one T cell receptor beta chain. What it binds is unknown. This specimen comes from a study of T cells in tuberculosis. Study-level findings and limits: Active tuberculosis TCR-alpha repertoires lay closer to GMM-specific TCRs than IGRA-negative controls, suggesting clonal expansion. Active tuberculosis patients had shorter CDR3-alpha; the beta difference was nonsignificant. Selection depended on which cryopreserved specimens were available.

Germline V gene sequence: CDR1 MGHRA, CDR2 YSYEKL. CDR3 length: 15 residues. Trimming removed 0 bases at V and 2 bases at J, with 10 bases between. Produced via immunoSEQ multiplex PCR; TCRdb's table is partial and in-frame only. The table shows about 36,000 clones, with more than 85% occurring only once. J is TRBJ1-2 and V is TRBV4-1; D is ambiguous. This receptor was obtained from a donor aged 10 to 29 with latent tuberculosis or without tuberculosis infection. The sample consisted of PBMCs. The CDR3 sequence is CASSQEGRGNYGYTF. DNA for the CDR3: TGCGCCAGCAGCCAAGAGGGCCGAGGGAACTATGGCTACACCTTC.